This TCR beta chain was obtained from a study of immune evolution from preneoplasia to lung adenocarcinoma. CDR3 size: 20 residues. Germline V gives CDR1 SGHVS, CDR2 FQNEAQ. The junction had 24 bases not matched to a gene; V was cut back by 2 bases and J by 9 bases. Sequencing was performed with immunoSEQ multiplex PCR; in TCRdb, only in-frame clones are kept and a portion is missing. The repertoire consists of roughly 2,600 clones, with around 90% occurring once and the leading ten covering almost 3.5%. Patient tissue came from resections in Japan or China, 2014–2017. Each case's diagnosis was confirmed by two pathologists on H&E. Remarks on this clone: Its specificity is unknown.

Study-level results: Clonality was highest in normal lung, lower in later-stage lesions apparently. Normal lung had the highest top T cell clone frequencies.

The sample comprised FFPE adjacent normal lung tissue. V is TRBV7-8 and J is TRBJ2-7; 11 bases fit TRBD2. The receptor comes from a person aged 65 to 85 with lung adenocarcinoma. The DNA of the CDR3 is TGTGCCAGCAGCTTATCCCCCCCCGGGCTAGCGGGGGGACCCTACGTTGGGCAGTACTTC. Residues: CASSLSPPGLAGGPYVGQYF.